These T cell receptor beta chains were read from a single sample in a study of cytomegalovirus exposure and HLA in healthy donors. Libraries were prepared by immunoSEQ multiplex PCR; TCRdb keeps only in-frame clonotypes and omits some of them. This sample has some 130,000 clones; around 74% occur once, and the top ten carry around 7.2%. Material: PBMCs. All receptors derive from a male donor in good health and CMV-seronegative. Both conserved end residues are part of each CDR3. A D gene is named only where the DNA matches it firmly. Size is stated for part of the rows, as once, few or many counts, or as a class when the clone is expanded.

v_call,clone_size,j_call,d_call,cdr3_aa,cdr3_nt
TRBV29-1,few,TRBJ2-5,-,CSVAVGRETQYF,TGCAGCGTTGCTGTGGGGAGAGAGACCCAGTACTTC
TRBV6-6,few,TRBJ1-3,-,CASSLSQGIGGNTIYF,TGTGCCAGCAGTTTATCCCAGGGCATCGGTGGAAACACCATATATTTT
TRBV6-5,-,TRBJ2-1,TRBD2,CASEPGLGSNEQFF,TGTGCCAGCGAACCGGGACTAGGGTCCAATGAGCAGTTCTTC
TRBV6-1,-,TRBJ2-7,TRBD2,CASSEEGLGGGYSYEQYF,TGTGCCAGCAGTGAAGAAGGGCTCGGGGGGGGGTACTCCTACGAGCAGTACTTC
TRBV7-2,once,TRBJ2-2,-,CASSLGAGVTGELFF,TGTGCCAGCAGCTTAGGGGCAGGGGTCACCGGGGAGCTGTTTTTT
TRBV5-4,-,TRBJ2-1,-,CASANGLLRRASYNEQFF,TGTGCCAGCGCCAACGGGTTGTTGCGGAGGGCTTCCTACAATGAGCAGTTCTTC
TRBV6-5,-,TRBJ1-5,-,CASSYRGVEQPQHF,TGTGCCAGCAGTTATAGGGGCGTCGAGCAGCCCCAGCATTTT
TRBV9,-,TRBJ1-4,TRBD1,CASSPDRVATNEKLFF,TGTGCCAGCAGCCCGGACAGGGTGGCGACTAATGAAAAACTGTTTTTT
TRBV27,once,TRBJ2-6,-,CASSSFSGANVLTF,TGTGCCAGCAGTTCCTTCTCTGGGGCCAACGTCCTGACTTTC
TRBV7-9,-,TRBJ1-1,-,CASSFLPPGLANTEAFF,TGTGCCAGCAGCTTTCTGCCACCGGGACTGGCGAACACTGAAGCTTTCTTT
TRBV11-2,-,TRBJ2-3,-,CASSLVEISTYTDTQYF,TGTGCCAGCAGCTTAGTCGAGATCTCAACCTACACAGATACGCAGTATTTT
TRBV4-3,-,TRBJ1-3,-,CASSSSRTETSGNTIYF,TGCGCCAGCAGCTCCTCCCGGACAGAGACCTCTGGAAACACCATATATTTT
TRBV2,-,TRBJ2-1,-,CASSLDNEQFF,TGTGCCAGCAGCCTAGATAATGAGCAGTTCTTC
TRBV28,-,TRBJ2-3,TRBD2,CASRRAGLSTDTQYF,TGTGCCAGCAGAAGAGCGGGACTTAGCACAGATACGCAGTATTTT
TRBV2,-,TRBJ2-5,TRBD2,CASSELAGGGETQYF,TGTGCCAGCAGTGAATTAGCGGGAGGAGGAGAGACCCAGTACTTC
TRBV2,-,TRBJ1-5,-,CASRGIAGQPQHF,TGTGCCAGCAGGGGCATCGCGGGCCAGCCCCAGCATTTT
TRBV19,-,TRBJ2-2,TRBD1,CASSINGRGRTGELFF,TGTGCCAGTAGTATAAATGGCAGGGGGCGCACCGGGGAGCTGTTTTTT
TRBV14,-,TRBJ2-2,-,CASSQASGFIGELFF,TGTGCCAGCAGCCAAGCGTCAGGGTTTATCGGGGAGCTGTTTTTT
TRBV19,-,TRBJ2-3,-,CASSIDQATSTDTQYF,TGTGCCAGTAGTATAGACCAGGCTACTAGCACAGATACGCAGTATTTT
TRBV15,-,TRBJ2-7,TRBD1,CATSRRQGEQYF,TGTGCCACCAGCAGACGACAGGGGGAGCAGTACTTC
TRBV7-9,-,TRBJ2-7,-,CSSSSGGGLSF,TGTTCCAGCAGCTCGGGTGGGGGACTTTCCTTC
TRBV6-1,few,TRBJ2-2,-,CASSGRRQGLNTGELFF,TGTGCCAGCAGTGGGAGAAGACAGGGACTGAACACCGGGGAGCTGTTTTTT
TRBV7-2,-,TRBJ1-2,-,CASSLEVHRVDGYTF,TGTGCCAGCAGCCTAGAGGTCCACAGGGTGGATGGCTACACCTTC
TRBV19,-,TRBJ2-7,TRBD2,CASRASGFYEQYF,TGTGCCAGTAGGGCTAGCGGTTTCTACGAGCAGTACTTC
TRBV18,-,TRBJ2-6,TRBD1,CASSDRTGGVGANVLTF,TGTGCCAGCTCGGACCGGACAGGGGGTGTTGGGGCCAACGTCCTGACTTTC
TRBV5-6,-,TRBJ1-1,-,CASSLGGPNTEAFF,TGTGCCAGCAGTTTGGGGGGGCCGAACACTGAAGCTTTCTTT
TRBV27,-,TRBJ2-5,-,CASSLSPYSEQYF,TGTGCCAGCAGTTTATCTCCGTACTCTGAGCAGTACTTC
TRBV7-6,-,TRBJ2-7,TRBD2,CASSPGTSGAGEQYF,TGTGCCAGCAGCCCGGGGACTAGCGGGGCTGGCGAGCAGTACTTC
TRBV2,-,TRBJ2-5,-,CASSDLLGASVDQETQYF,TGTGCCAGCAGCGATCTTCTGGGGGCCTCCGTCGACCAAGAGACCCAGTACTTC
TRBV7-2,-,TRBJ2-6,-,CASSLFLSGANVLTF,TGTGCCAGCAGCTTATTCCTGTCTGGGGCCAACGTCCTGACTTTC
TRBV7-9,-,TRBJ2-7,TRBD2,CASSPGASGGEQYF,TGTGCCAGCAGCCCCGGGGCTAGCGGGGGCGAGCAGTACTTC
TRBV27,few,TRBJ2-1,-,CASSLAGGNEQFF,TGTGCCAGCAGTTTAGCAGGGGGGAATGAGCAGTTCTTC
TRBV7-8,-,TRBJ2-7,-,CASSLTPGGDEQYF,TGTGCCAGCAGCTTGACACCAGGTGGCGACGAGCAGTACTTC
TRBV5-1,-,TRBJ2-5,TRBD2,CASSPGGGQETQYF,TGCGCCAGCAGCCCCGGGGGGGGCCAAGAGACCCAGTACTTC
TRBV27,-,TRBJ2-3,-,CASRRNSADTQYF,TGTGCCAGCAGACGGAACAGTGCAGATACGCAGTATTTT
TRBV6-1,-,TRBJ2-7,-,CASSGLGGSPSDEQYF,TGTGCCAGCAGTGGCCTGGGTGGCAGCCCAAGCGACGAGCAGTACTTC
TRBV9,few,TRBJ1-2,-,CASSVRQNYGYTF,TGTGCCAGCAGCGTTCGACAGAACTATGGCTACACCTTC
TRBV18,-,TRBJ1-4,TRBD1,CASSPMDRELFF,TGTGCCAGCTCACCCATGGACAGGGAACTGTTTTTT
TRBV30,-,TRBJ2-7,TRBD1,CAWSVLGDKTGVYEQYF,TGTGCCTGGAGTGTACTTGGGGACAAGACAGGGGTTTACGAGCAGTACTTC
TRBV29-1,few,TRBJ1-2,-,CSVAEQPDYGYTF,TGCAGCGTTGCCGAACAGCCCGACTATGGCTACACCTTC
TRBV30,-,TRBJ2-7,-,CAWSVQGREQYF,TGTGCCTGGAGTGTACAGGGGAGGGAGCAGTACTTC
TRBV7-7,many,TRBJ2-5,TRBD2,CASSGTGGGETQYF,TGTGCTAGCAGCGGGACTGGTGGGGGGGAGACCCAGTACTTC
TRBV19,-,TRBJ2-7,TRBD2,CASRPPGLVSEQYF,TGTGCCAGTAGGCCACCGGGACTAGTGAGCGAGCAGTACTTC
TRBV29-1,-,TRBJ2-7,-,CSVGTRPGGEQYF,TGCAGCGTGGGGACTCGACCAGGGGGCGAGCAGTACTTC
TRBV9,-,TRBJ2-7,TRBD2,CASSDGTSGATYEQYF,TGTGCCAGCAGCGACGGGACTAGCGGGGCTACCTACGAGCAGTACTTC
TRBV18,-,TRBJ2-3,TRBD1,CASSSGQLSTDTQYF,TGTGCCAGCTCATCGGGACAGCTGAGCACAGATACGCAGTATTTT
TRBV7-9,-,TRBJ1-2,TRBD1,CSSSFFPDRGLVDNYGYTF,TGTTCCAGCAGCTTTTTCCCCGACAGGGGGCTCGTGGATAACTATGGCTACACCTTC
TRBV2,-,TRBJ2-7,TRBD1,CASRLQGAGVRSYEQYF,TGTGCCAGCAGATTACAGGGGGCTGGAGTTAGGTCCTACGAGCAGTACTTC
TRBV5-1,-,TRBJ2-7,-,CASSLSQEDEQYF,TGCGCCAGCAGCTTGTCTCAGGAGGACGAGCAGTACTTC
TRBV4-3,-,TRBJ2-7,-,CASSQDYSGLTYEQYF,TGCGCCAGCAGCCAAGATTATTCAGGGCTCACCTACGAGCAGTACTTC
TRBV7-9,-,TRBJ2-1,TRBD2,CSSSSGLAGAYNEQFF,TGTTCCAGCAGCTCGGGACTAGCGGGGGCCTACAATGAGCAGTTCTTC
TRBV4-3,-,TRBJ2-2,-,CASSQDLWGGVNTGELFF,TGCGCCAGCAGCCAAGATCTTTGGGGCGGGGTGAACACCGGGGAGCTGTTTTTT
TRBV28,-,TRBJ1-2,TRBD1,CASSRVVWTGGVGYTF,TGTGCCAGCAGCCGCGTCGTTTGGACAGGGGGCGTTGGCTACACCTTC